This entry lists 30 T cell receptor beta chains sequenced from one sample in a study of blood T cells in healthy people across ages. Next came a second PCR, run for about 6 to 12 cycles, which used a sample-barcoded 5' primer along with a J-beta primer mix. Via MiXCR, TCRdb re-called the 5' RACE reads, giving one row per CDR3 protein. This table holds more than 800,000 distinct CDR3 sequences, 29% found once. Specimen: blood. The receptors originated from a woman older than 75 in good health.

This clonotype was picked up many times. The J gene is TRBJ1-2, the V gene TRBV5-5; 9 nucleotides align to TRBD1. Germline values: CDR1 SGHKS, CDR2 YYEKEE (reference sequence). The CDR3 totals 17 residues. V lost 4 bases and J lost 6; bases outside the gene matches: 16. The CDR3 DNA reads TGTGCCAGCAGCATTACAGGGGGCGAGACCCAACGTCATGGCTACACCTTC. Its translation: CASSITGGETQRHGYTF.

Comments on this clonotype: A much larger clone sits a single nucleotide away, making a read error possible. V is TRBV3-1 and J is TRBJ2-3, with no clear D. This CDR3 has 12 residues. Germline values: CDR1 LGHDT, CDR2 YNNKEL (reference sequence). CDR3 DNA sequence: TGTGTCAGCAGCGCACCTGGAGATACGCAGTATTTT. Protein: CVSSAPGDTQYF.

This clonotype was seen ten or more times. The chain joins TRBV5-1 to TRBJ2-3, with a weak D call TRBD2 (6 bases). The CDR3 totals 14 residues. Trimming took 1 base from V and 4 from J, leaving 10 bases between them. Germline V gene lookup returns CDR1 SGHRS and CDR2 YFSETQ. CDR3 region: CASSLFREADTQYF. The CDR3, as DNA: TGCGCCAGCAGCTTGTTTAGGGAGGCAGATACGCAGTATTTT.

CDR3 coding DNA: TGTGCCAGCAGCTCCCTCCATGGGGGAGGACTAGGCGAGCAGTACTTC. Residues: CASSSLHGGGLGEQYF. V usage is TRBV7-2 and J usage is TRBJ2-7; the match to TRBD2 covers 7 bases. The CDR3 is made up of 16 amino acids. Germline V gene data show CDR1 as SGHTA and CDR2 as FQGNSA. With 4 bases clipped from V and 6 bases from J, the junction kept 15 bases outside the gene matches.

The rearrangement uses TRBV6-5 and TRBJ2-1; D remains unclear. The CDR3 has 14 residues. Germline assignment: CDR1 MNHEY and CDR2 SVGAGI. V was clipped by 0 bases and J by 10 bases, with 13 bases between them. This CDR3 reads CASSYSNGVREQFF. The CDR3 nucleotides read TGTGCCAGCAGTTACTCGAACGGCGTGAGGGAGCAGTTCTTC.

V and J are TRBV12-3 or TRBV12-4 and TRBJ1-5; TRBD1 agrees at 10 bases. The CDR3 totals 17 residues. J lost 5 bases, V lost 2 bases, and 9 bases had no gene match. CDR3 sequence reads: CASSLRGGQGGYQPQHF. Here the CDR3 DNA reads TGTGCCAGCAGTTTAAGGGGCGGACAGGGGGGGTATCAGCCCCAGCATTTT.

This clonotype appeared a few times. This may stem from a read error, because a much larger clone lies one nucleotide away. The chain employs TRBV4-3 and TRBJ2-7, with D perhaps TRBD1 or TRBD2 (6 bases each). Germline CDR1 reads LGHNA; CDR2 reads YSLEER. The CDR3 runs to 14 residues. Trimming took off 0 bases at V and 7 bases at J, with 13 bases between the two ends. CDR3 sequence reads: CASSQDRGEGEQYF. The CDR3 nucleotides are TGCGCCAGCAGCCAAGATAGGGGGGAAGGGGAGCAGTACTTC.

The CDR3 region is CASSRRTSGGAIADTQYF. The CDR3 region has the DNA TGCGCCAGCAGCCGACGGACTAGCGGGGGGGCCATCGCAGATACGCAGTATTTT. The V call is TRBV10-2, the J call TRBJ2-3; 15 nucleotides match TRBD2. The V segment lost 6 bases and the J segment 4 bases; nucleotides outside the gene matches: 11. Germline values: CDR1 WSHSY, CDR2 SAAADI. CDR3 size: 18 residues.

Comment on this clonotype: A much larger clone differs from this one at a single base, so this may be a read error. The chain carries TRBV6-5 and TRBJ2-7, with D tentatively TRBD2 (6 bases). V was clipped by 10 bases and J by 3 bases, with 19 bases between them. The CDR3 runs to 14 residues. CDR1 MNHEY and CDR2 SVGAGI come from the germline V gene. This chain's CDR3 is CATVWEDGGYEQYF. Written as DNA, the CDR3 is TGTGCCACTGTCTGGGAGGATGGGGGCTACGAGCAGTACTTC.

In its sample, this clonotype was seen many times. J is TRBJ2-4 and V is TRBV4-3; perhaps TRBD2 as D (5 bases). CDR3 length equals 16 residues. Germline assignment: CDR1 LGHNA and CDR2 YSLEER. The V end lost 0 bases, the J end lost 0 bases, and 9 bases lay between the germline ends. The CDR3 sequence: CASSQDTGLAKNIQYF. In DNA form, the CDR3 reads TGCGCCAGCAGCCAAGATACTGGACTAGCCAAAAACATTCAGTACTTC.

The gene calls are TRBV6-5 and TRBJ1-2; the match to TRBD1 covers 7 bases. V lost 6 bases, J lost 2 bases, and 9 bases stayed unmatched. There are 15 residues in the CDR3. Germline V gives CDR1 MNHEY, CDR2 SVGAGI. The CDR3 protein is CASSQWTGWNYGYTF. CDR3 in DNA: TGTGCCAGCAGCCAGTGGACAGGTTGGAACTATGGCTACACCTTC.

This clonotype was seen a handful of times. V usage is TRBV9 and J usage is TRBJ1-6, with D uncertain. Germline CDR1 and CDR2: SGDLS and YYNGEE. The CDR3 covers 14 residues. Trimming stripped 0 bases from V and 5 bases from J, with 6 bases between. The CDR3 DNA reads TGTGCCAGCAGCGTAGACCGGGATAATTCACCCCTCCACTTT. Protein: CASSVDRDNSPLHF.

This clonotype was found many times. The DNA of the CDR3 is TGTGCCAGTGGGACAGGGCGGACCTATGGCTACACCTTC. Protein product: CASGTGRTYGYTF. The J gene is TRBJ1-2, the V gene TRBV12-3 or TRBV12-4; 9 bases agree with TRBD1. This CDR3 has 13 residues. After removal of 9 bases from V and 4 bases from J, the junction contained 6 bases not matched to a gene.

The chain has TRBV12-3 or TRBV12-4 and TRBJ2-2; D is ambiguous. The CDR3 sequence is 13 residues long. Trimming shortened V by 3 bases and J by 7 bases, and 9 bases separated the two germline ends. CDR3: CASSFGLGGELFF. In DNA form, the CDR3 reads TGTGCCAGCAGTTTTGGCTTGGGCGGGGAGCTGTTTTTT.

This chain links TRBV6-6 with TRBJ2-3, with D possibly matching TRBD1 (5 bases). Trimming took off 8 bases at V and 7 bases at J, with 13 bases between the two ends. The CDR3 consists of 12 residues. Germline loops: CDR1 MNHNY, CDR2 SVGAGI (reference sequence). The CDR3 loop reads CASGATGNTQYF. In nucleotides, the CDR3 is TGTGCCAGCGGGGCTACCGGCAATACGCAGTATTTT.

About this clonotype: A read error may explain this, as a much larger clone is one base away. Here the CDR3 reads CASSLGGPGFKAEAFF. CDR3 nucleotides: TGTGCCAGCAGCTTGGGAGGGCCGGGGTTTAAGGCTGAAGCTTTCTTT. The chain combines TRBV5-6 with TRBJ1-1, with D hard to call. This CDR3 region has 16 residues. The V end was cut by 0 bases, the J end by 6 bases, with 18 bases between. Per germline, CDR1 SGHDT and CDR2 YYEEEE.

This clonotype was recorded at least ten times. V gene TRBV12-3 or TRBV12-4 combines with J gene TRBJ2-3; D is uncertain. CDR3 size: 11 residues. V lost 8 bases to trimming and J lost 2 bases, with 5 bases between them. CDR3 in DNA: TGTGCCAGCGGTATCACAGATACGCAGTATTTT. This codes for CASGITDTQYF.

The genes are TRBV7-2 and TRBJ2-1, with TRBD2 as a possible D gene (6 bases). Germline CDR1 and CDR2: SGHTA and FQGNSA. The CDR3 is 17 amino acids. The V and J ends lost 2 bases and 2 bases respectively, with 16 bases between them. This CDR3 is CASSLRAGSYTYNEQFF. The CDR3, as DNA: TGTGCCAGCAGCTTAAGGGCGGGGAGTTATACCTACAATGAGCAGTTCTTC.

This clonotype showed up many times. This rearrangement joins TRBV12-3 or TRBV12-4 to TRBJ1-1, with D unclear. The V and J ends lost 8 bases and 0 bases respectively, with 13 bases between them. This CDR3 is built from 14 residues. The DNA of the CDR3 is TGTGCCAGCGGGAGAGCATCTCTGAACACTGAAGCTTTCTTT. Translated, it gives CASGRASLNTEAFF.

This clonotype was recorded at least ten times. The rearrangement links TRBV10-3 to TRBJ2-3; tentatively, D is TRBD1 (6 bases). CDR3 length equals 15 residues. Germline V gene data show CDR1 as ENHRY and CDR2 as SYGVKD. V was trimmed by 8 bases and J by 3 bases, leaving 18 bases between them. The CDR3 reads CAISEQGVNTDTQYF. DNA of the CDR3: TGTGCCATCTCTGAACAGGGCGTTAATACAGATACGCAGTATTTT.

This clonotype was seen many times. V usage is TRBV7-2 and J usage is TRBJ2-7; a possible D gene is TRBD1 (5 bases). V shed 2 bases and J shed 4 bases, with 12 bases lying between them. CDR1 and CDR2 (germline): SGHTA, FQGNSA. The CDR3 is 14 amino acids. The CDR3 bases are TGTGCCAGCAGCTTATTTATAGGGGCGTACGAGCAGTACTTC. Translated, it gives CASSLFIGAYEQYF. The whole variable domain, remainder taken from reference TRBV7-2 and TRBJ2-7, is GAGVSQSPSNKVTEKGKDVELRCDPISGHTALYWYRQSLGQGLEFLIYFQGNSAPDKSGLPSDRFSAERTGGSVSTLTIQRTQQEDSAVYLCASSLFIGAYEQYFGPGTRLTVT.

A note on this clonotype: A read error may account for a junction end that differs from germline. Here the CDR3 DNA reads TGCAGTGCTAGAACCCCAGGACAGTTCGGGGAAAAACGGTTTTTT. As protein: CSARTPGQFGEKRFF. The gene calls are TRBV20-1 and TRBJ1-4; D is perhaps TRBD1 (6 bases). This CDR3 comprises 15 residues. Germline CDR1 is DFQATT and CDR2 is SNEGSKA (reference sequence).

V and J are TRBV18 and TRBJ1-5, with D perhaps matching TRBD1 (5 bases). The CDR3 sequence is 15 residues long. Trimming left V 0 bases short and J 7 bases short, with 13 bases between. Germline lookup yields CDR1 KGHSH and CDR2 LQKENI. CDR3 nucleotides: TGTGCCAGCTCACCACCGACGGGACCAGGACAGCCCCAGCATTTT. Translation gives CASSPPTGPGQPQHF. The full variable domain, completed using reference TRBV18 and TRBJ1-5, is NAGVMQNPRHLVRRRGQEARLRCSPMKGHSHVYWYRQLPEEGLKFMVYLQKENIIDESGMPKERFSAEFPKEGPSILRIQQVVRGDSAAYFCASSPPTGPGQPQHFGDGTRLSIL.

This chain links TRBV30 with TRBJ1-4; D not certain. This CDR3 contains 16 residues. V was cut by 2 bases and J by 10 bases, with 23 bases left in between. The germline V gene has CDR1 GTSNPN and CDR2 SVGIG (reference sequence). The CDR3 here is CAWSPSPDLGKGKLFF. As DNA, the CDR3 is TGTGCCTGGAGTCCCTCCCCGGACCTTGGCAAAGGAAAACTGTTTTTT. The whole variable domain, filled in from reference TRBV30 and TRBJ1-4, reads SQTIHQWPATLVQPVGSPLSLECTVEGTSNPNLYWYRQAAGRGLQLLFYSVGIGQISSEVPQNLSASRPQDRQFILSSKKLLLSDSGFYLCAWSPSPDLGKGKLFFGSGTQLSVL.

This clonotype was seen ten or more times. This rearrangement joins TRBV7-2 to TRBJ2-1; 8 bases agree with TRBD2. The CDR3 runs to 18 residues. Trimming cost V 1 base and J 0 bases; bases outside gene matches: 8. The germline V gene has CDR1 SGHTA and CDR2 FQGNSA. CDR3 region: CASSLVQSGTSSYNEQFF. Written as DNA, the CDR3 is TGTGCCAGCAGCTTAGTCCAGAGCGGGACTAGCTCCTACAATGAGCAGTTCTTC.

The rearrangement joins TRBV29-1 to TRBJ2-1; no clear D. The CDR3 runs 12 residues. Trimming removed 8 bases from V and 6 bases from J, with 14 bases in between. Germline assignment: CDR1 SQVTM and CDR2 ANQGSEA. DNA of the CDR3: TGCAGCATCGGAACGGAAATCAATGAGCAGTTCTTC. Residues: CSIGTEINEQFF.

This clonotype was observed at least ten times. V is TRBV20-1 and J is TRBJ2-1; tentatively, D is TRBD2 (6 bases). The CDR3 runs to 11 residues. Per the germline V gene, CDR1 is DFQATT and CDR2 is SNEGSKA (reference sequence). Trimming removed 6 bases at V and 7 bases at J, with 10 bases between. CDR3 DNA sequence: TGCAGTGCCCCGGGGGTGAATGAGCAGTTCTTC. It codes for CSAPGVNEQFF.

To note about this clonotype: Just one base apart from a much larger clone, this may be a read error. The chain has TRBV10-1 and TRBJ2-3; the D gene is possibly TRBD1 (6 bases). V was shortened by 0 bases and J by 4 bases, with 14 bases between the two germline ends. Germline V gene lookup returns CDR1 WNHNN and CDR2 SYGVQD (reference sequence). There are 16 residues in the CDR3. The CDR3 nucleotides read TGCGCCAGCAGTGAGTCGAGGCAGGGGAGAGCAGATACGCAGTATTTT. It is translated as CASSESRQGRADTQYF.

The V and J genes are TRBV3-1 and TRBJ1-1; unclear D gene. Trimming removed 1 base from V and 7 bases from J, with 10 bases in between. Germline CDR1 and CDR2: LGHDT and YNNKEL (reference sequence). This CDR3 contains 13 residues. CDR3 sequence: CASSQVGGFEAFF. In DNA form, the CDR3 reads TGTGCCAGCAGCCAAGTGGGAGGATTTGAAGCTTTCTTT.

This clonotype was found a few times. The CDR3 DNA reads as TGTGCCAGCAGCCCCTGGACAGGGGAGGGGACCGGGGAGCTGTTTTTT. Translated, it gives CASSPWTGEGTGELFF. This chain joins TRBV7-8 and TRBJ2-2; TRBD1 agrees at 9 bases. Germline CDR1 SGHVS, CDR2 FQNEAQ. V was clipped by 5 bases and J by 5 bases; unmatched bases: 9. The CDR3 sequence is 16 residues long.